Listed below are T cell receptor beta chains from one sample, sequenced in a study of cytomegalovirus exposure and HLA in healthy donors. Sequencing was performed with immunoSEQ multiplex PCR; in TCRdb, only in-frame clones are kept and a portion is missing. Of fewer than 250,000 clones detected, roughly 80% appear once; the ten largest clones hold 1.6%. The sequencing sample was made of PBMCs. These receptors all stem from a woman in her forties or fifties in good health and CMV-seronegative. Both conserved end residues are trimmed from each CDR3. The D gene is left open where the match is weak. The listing skips clone size in some rows; elsewhere it reads once, few, many or a size class.

.	TRBD1	TRBV7-9	TRBJ1-4	ASSSSWTGDNEKLF
.	TRBD2	TRBV7-3	TRBJ2-1	ASSLTSGGPGQF
.	TRBD1	TRBV7-3	TRBJ1-2	ASSSTGEDGYT
.	TRBD1	TRBV28	TRBJ2-2	ASSSDRARTGELF
.	.	TRBV27	TRBJ2-5	ATSPGARQETQY
many	.	TRBV7-9	TRBJ1-1	AITPGGTEAF
once	.	TRBV29-1	TRBJ1-2	SVEELPRDGYT
.	TRBD2	TRBV11-2	TRBJ2-5	ASSFGLAGSQETQY
.	TRBD1	TRBV6-5	TRBJ2-7	ASSTRTGGAHEQY
few	.	TRBV2	TRBJ2-5	ASGYEQEAQY
.	TRBD1	TRBV19	TRBJ1-6	ASSMTGAMGSPLH
.	.	TRBV19	TRBJ1-1	ASSLQPGNTEAF
.	.	TRBV5-1	TRBJ1-2	ASSPLRQFNYGYT
.	.	TRBV18	TRBJ2-7	ASSPPSVYEQY
few	.	TRBV27	TRBJ1-1	ASSRRGGTEAF
.	TRBD2	TRBV28	TRBJ2-7	ASRPLAGGPYEQY
once	TRBD1	TRBV7-9	TRBJ1-2	ASSPTGDSYT
once	TRBD1	TRBV4-2	TRBJ1-6	ASSQPGQGSPLH
once	TRBD2	TRBV5-4	TRBJ2-3	ASTLLGGGTTDTQY